This paragraph reports one T cell receptor beta chain. The data belong to a study of blood T cell repertoires in COVID-19. TCRdb's table, derived via immunoSEQ multiplex PCR, lists solely in-frame clones and lacks some. Altogether around 140,000 clones are present, 81% being singletons, with the ten largest covering about 7.5%. Per germline, CDR1 LGHNA and CDR2 YNFKEQ. J was trimmed by 4 bases and V by 0 bases; bases with no gene match: 11. This CDR3 comprises 18 residues. Sequenced sample: peripheral blood. This chain joins TRBV4-2 and TRBJ2-3, with 9 bases lining up with TRBD2. The receptor was derived from a human donor in a cohort sampled during active COVID-19. The CDR3: CASSQERLVAGGPDTQYF. The CDR3 DNA reads TGTGCCAGCAGCCAAGAGCGACTAGTGGCGGGAGGGCCAGATACGCAGTATTTT.